Each of the 27 T cell receptor beta chains below was sequenced from the same sample in a study of T cell responses to AZD1222 COVID-19 vaccine. Assay: immunoSEQ multiplex PCR; the TCRdb copy retains only in-frame clones and omits some. This table holds around 100,000 clones, around 87% found once. Sequences were derived from peripheral blood, sampled 28 days after the second AZD1222 dose. These receptors were taken from an adult who received the AZD1222 COVID-19 vaccine.

Only a few counts were recorded for this clone. The chain recombines TRBV2 with TRBJ2-5; D gene unclear. Germline V CDR1 and CDR2: SNHLY, FYNNEI. The V gene lost 2 bases and the J gene lost 2 bases, with 6 bases spanning the gap. CDR3 length: 13 amino acids. CDR3 sequence: CASSEYQQETQYF. Here the CDR3 DNA reads TGTGCCAGCAGTGAATACCAACAAGAGACCCAGTACTTC.

This sequence joins TRBV11-2 and TRBJ2-7, with 9 bases aligning to TRBD2. V shed 1 base, J shed 0 bases, and the junction held 7 bases outside the gene matches. CDR1 is SGHAT and CDR2 is FQNNGV in the germline V gene. The CDR3 is 17 amino acids. CDR3 sequence: CASSLVPLAGPSYEQYF. CDR3 in DNA: TGTGCCAGCAGCTTAGTTCCACTAGCGGGCCCCTCCTACGAGCAGTACTTC.

This chain connects TRBV12-5 to TRBJ2-7; possibly TRBD1 for D (5 bases). CDR3 size: 11 residues. Germline V gene lookup returns CDR1 LGHNT and CDR2 FRNRAP. V lost 4 bases to trimming and J lost 6 bases, with 7 bases between them. CDR3: CASGSGLEQYF. DNA of the CDR3: TGTGCTAGTGGTTCAGGGCTCGAGCAGTACTTC.

The gene calls are TRBV7-2 and TRBJ1-2; D ambiguous. CDR1 and CDR2 from the germline V gene are SGHTA and FQGNSA. The germline V and J ends were trimmed by 0 bases and 3 bases, with 8 bases remaining between them. The length of the CDR3 is 14 residues. CDR3 bases: TGTGCCAGCAGCTTAGCGTTTCCAGACTATGGCTACACCTTC. Encoded protein: CASSLAFPDYGYTF. Full variable domain (rest looked up from reference TRBV7-2 and TRBJ1-2): GAGVSQSPSNKVTEKGKDVELRCDPISGHTALYWYRQSLGQGLEFLIYFQGNSAPDKSGLPSDRFSAERTGGSVSTLTIQRTQQEDSAVYLCASSLAFPDYGYTFGSGTRLTVV.

This chain uses TRBV27 with TRBJ1-4, with TRBD1 as a possible D gene (6 bases). The CDR3 is 13 amino acids. In germline, CDR1 is MNHEY, CDR2 SMNVEV (reference sequence). Trimming took 5 bases from V and 8 from J, leaving 12 bases between them. The CDR3 coding sequence is TGTGCCAGCAGTCAGAGGGGGGGGGAAAAACTGTTTTTT. Protein: CASSQRGGEKLFF. The whole variable domain, filled in from reference TRBV27 and TRBJ1-4, reads EAQVTQNPRYLITVTGKKLTVTCSQNMNHEYMSWYRQDPGLGLRQIYYSMNVEVTDKGDVPEGYKVSRKEKRNFPLILESPSPNQTSLYFCASSQRGGEKLFFGSGTQLSVL.

The chain couples TRBV6-5 to TRBJ1-2; 7 positions match TRBD1. The trim removed 5 bases at V and 3 bases at J, leaving 3 bases unmatched. The germline V gene encodes CDR1 MNHEY and CDR2 SVGAGI. This CDR3 is built from 13 residues. DNA for the CDR3: TGTGCCAGCAGTCGGGACAGTTACTATGGCTACACCTTC. This gives the protein CASSRDSYYGYTF.

V gene TRBV27 combines with J gene TRBJ1-2, with 7 positions matching TRBD1. This CDR3 has 16 residues. With 4 bases clipped from V and 4 bases from J, the junction kept 12 bases outside the gene matches. CDR1 is MNHEY, CDR2 SMNVEV, per germline (reference sequence). CDR3 bases: TGTGCCAGCAGTTCCGTCATTACAGGGGCCGGCTATGGCTACACCTTC. Its translation: CASSSVITGAGYGYTF.

The chain combines TRBV6-5 with TRBJ1-2; 8 bases map to TRBD1. CDR3 length: 15 amino acids. V lost 5 bases and J lost 7; bases outside the gene matches: 12. Germline V gene lookup returns CDR1 MNHEY and CDR2 SVGAGI. The CDR3 DNA reads as TGTGCCAGCAGTACCACAGGGGGATCCCTGCGTGGCTACACCTTC. It translates to CASSTTGGSLRGYTF.

This clone was observed a few times. The chain has TRBV5-1 and TRBJ1-1, with TRBD1 as a possible D gene (5 bases). V dropped 1 base and J dropped 3 bases, with 13 bases sitting between them. Germline CDR1 SGHRS, CDR2 YFSETQ. The CDR3 is made up of 15 amino acids. CDR3 residues: CASSLSGAIDTEAFF. CDR3 in DNA: TGCGCCAGCAGCTTGAGCGGGGCTATTGACACTGAAGCTTTCTTT.

This CDR3 reads CASSLAGGQGNTGELFF. Here the CDR3 DNA reads TGTGCCAGCAGCTTAGCTGGGGGACAGGGGAACACCGGGGAGCTGTTTTTT. The V and J genes are TRBV11-2 and TRBJ2-2, with TRBD1 identical over 9 bases. The V segment lost 1 base and the J segment 1 base; nucleotides outside the gene matches: 4. The CDR3 extends over 17 amino acids. The germline gives CDR1 SGHAT, CDR2 FQNNGV.

This clone has a handful of counts. The chain couples TRBV6-5 to TRBJ2-1; D may be TRBD2 (6 bases). The CDR3 is 13 amino acids. Germline loops: CDR1 MNHEY, CDR2 SVGAGI. V lost 1 base to trimming and J lost 10 bases, with 11 bases between them. The CDR3 region has the DNA TGTGCCAGCAGTTACTACCAGGGAGGCGAGCAGTTCTTC. It translates to CASSYYQGGEQFF.

CDR3 protein: CASSVGGVSGNTIYF. In nucleotides, the CDR3 is TGTGCCAGCAGCGTAGGGGGGGTTTCAGGAAACACCATATATTTT. The V and J genes are TRBV9 and TRBJ1-3; D might be TRBD1 (5 bases). The CDR3 has 15 residues. Germline V gene data show CDR1 as SGDLS and CDR2 as YYNGEE. Trimming took 0 bases from V and 4 from J, leaving 11 bases between them.

V and J are TRBV20-1 and TRBJ2-7, with D possibly being TRBD2 (6 bases). Between the trimmed V and J ends, which lost 3 bases and 6 bases, there was a span of 15 bases. Germline CDR1 is DFQATT and CDR2 is SNEGSKA (reference sequence). The CDR3 extends over 13 amino acids. The CDR3, as DNA: TGCAGTGCTAGTTTGACTAGGAAAGGCGAGCAGTACTTC. The encoded protein is CSASLTRKGEQYF.

This clone was recorded only once. The V call is TRBV28, the J call TRBJ2-2, with 8 bases identical to TRBD1. The CDR3 runs 16 residues. J was trimmed by 1 base and V by 2 bases; bases with no gene match: 3. Germline CDR1 MDHEN, CDR2 SYDVKM. The CDR3 nucleotides read TGTGCCAGCAGTTTAGCAGGGACAGGGAACACCGGGGAGCTGTTTTTT. Residues: CASSLAGTGNTGELFF.

The chain is built from TRBV7-2 and TRBJ2-1; maybe TRBD2 (5 bases). CDR1 and CDR2 (germline): SGHTA, FQGNSA. CDR3 length: 15 residues. V lost 0 bases to trimming and J lost 7 bases, with 13 bases between them. The CDR3, as DNA: TGTGCCAGCAGCTTAGCATCAATAGCGTCAAATGAGCAGTTCTTC. Translating it yields CASSLASIASNEQFF.

The DNA for the CDR3 is TGTGCCAGTAGTATAGATCGGCGGCAGGGGGTTTTAGAAACTGAAGCTTTCTTT. Translated: CASSIDRRQGVLETEAFF. The chain is built from TRBV19 and TRBJ1-1, with 7 bases lining up with TRBD1. The V gene end was trimmed by 0 bases and the J gene end by 5 bases; junction bases not matched to a gene: 15. This CDR3 is 18 amino acids long. Per the germline V gene, CDR1 is LNHDA and CDR2 is SQIVND (reference sequence).

The gene calls are TRBV5-1 and TRBJ2-2; D is unclear. CDR3 size: 15 residues. The V gene lost 0 bases and the J gene lost 2 bases, with 8 bases spanning the gap. Germline assignment: CDR1 SGHRS and CDR2 YFSETQ. CDR3 loop: CASSLVSPNTGELFF. CDR3 nucleotide sequence: TGCGCCAGCAGCTTGGTTAGCCCTAACACCGGGGAGCTGTTTTTT.

The genes are TRBV9 and TRBJ1-5; D is possibly TRBD1 (5 bases). V lost 3 bases to trimming and J lost 4 bases, with 14 bases between them. The CDR3 runs to 15 residues. Germline V gene data show CDR1 as SGDLS and CDR2 as YYNGEE. For the CDR3, the DNA is TGTGCCAGCAGCGCGGAACCGGGACTTAATCAGCCCCAGCATTTT. Protein: CASSAEPGLNQPQHF. The variable domain in full, completed from reference TRBV9 and TRBJ1-5, reads DSGVTQTPKHLITATGQRVTLRCSPRSGDLSVYWYQQSLDQGLQFLIQYYNGEERAKGNILERFSAQQFPDLHSELNLSSLELGDSALYFCASSAEPGLNQPQHFGDGTRLSIL.

This clone came up a few times. The sample carries other DNA sequences with the same CDR3. The J gene is TRBJ2-3, the V gene TRBV9; D is unresolved. This CDR3 spans 13 amino acids. Germline-derived CDR1 and CDR2 are SGDLS and YYNGEE. With 0 bases removed from V and 0 bases from J, the gap between germline ends came to 2 bases. CDR3 sequence (DNA): TGTGCCAGCAGCGTAGGCAGCACAGATACGCAGTATTTT. As protein: CASSVGSTDTQYF.

The chain is built from TRBV4-2 and TRBJ2-7, with TRBD2 matching 10 bases. V was pared by 1 base and J by 6 bases, with 6 bases of the junction left unmatched. This CDR3 contains 15 residues. Germline CDR1 reads LGHNA; CDR2 reads YNFKEQ. The CDR3 loop reads CASSQGSSGRGEQYF. In DNA form, the CDR3 reads TGTGCCAGCAGCCAAGGCTCTAGCGGGAGAGGCGAGCAGTACTTC.

The rearrangement links TRBV9 to TRBJ2-2; tentatively, D is TRBD1 or TRBD2 (6 bases each). The CDR3 covers 15 residues. Germline CDR1 and CDR2: SGDLS and YYNGEE. Trimming removed 4 bases at V and 1 base at J, with 11 bases between. The CDR3, as DNA: TGTGCCAGCAGCTCCCGGGGGCTGAACACCGGGGAGCTGTTTTTT. It codes for CASSSRGLNTGELFF.

This clone showed up just once. This chain links TRBV6-6 with TRBJ2-7; D is possibly TRBD1 (6 bases). The CDR3 consists of 14 residues. Germline V lookup: CDR1 MNHNY, CDR2 SVGAGI (reference sequence). V lost 10 bases and J lost 2, with 18 bases in between. CDR3 protein: CATLARDNPYEQYF. CDR3 nucleotide sequence: TGTGCCACCTTAGCCCGGGACAACCCCTACGAGCAGTACTTC.

This rearrangement joins TRBV27 to TRBJ2-7, with 11 bases identical to TRBD2. Germline CDR1 reads MNHEY; CDR2 reads SMNVEV (reference sequence). CDR3 size: 18 residues. Losses at the gene ends were 3 bases for V and 2 bases for J; bases not matched to a gene: 12. CDR3 loop: CASSFRVLAGVGPYEQYF. The DNA of the CDR3 is TGTGCCAGCAGTTTTAGGGTACTAGCGGGAGTCGGACCCTACGAGCAGTACTTC.

This clone showed up just once. The chain links TRBV6-2 or TRBV6-3 to TRBJ2-1; D is perhaps TRBD1 (6 bases). The V end lost 6 bases, the J end lost 0 bases, and 15 bases lay between the germline ends. The CDR3 has 16 amino acids. The germline gives CDR1 MNHEY, CDR2 SVGEGT. This CDR3 is CASSQYRASSYNEQFF. The CDR3 DNA reads as TGTGCCAGCAGCCAATACAGGGCAAGCTCCTACAATGAGCAGTTCTTC.

This clone was observed a single time. The chain uses TRBV11-2 and TRBJ1-1, with D possibly matching TRBD1 (6 bases). Germline V lookup: CDR1 SGHAT, CDR2 FQNNGV. The CDR3 has 16 residues. Trimming took 0 bases from V and 2 from J, leaving 13 bases between them. CDR3 in DNA: TGTGCCAGCAGCTTAGAAGACGACAGGCTCAACACTGAAGCTTTCTTT. Its protein product is CASSLEDDRLNTEAFF.

The genes are TRBV2 and TRBJ2-7; D gene ambiguous. From germline, CDR1 is SNHLY and CDR2 FYNNEI. V dropped 6 bases and J dropped 2 bases, with 5 bases sitting between them. CDR3 length equals 11 residues. The chain's CDR3 is CASSFAYEQYF. CDR3 nucleotides: TGTGCCAGCAGCTTTGCCTACGAGCAGTACTTC.

This chain connects TRBV5-7 to TRBJ2-7; D ambiguous. TRBV5-7 is sorted into the ORF group, with uncertain function. Trimming shortened V by 0 bases and J by 0 bases, and 4 bases separated the two germline ends. CDR3 size: 13 residues. The CDR3 DNA is TGTGCCAGCAGCTTGGGATTCTCCTACGAGCAGTACTTC. This encodes CASSLGFSYEQYF.